This TCR beta chain was identified in a study of cytomegalovirus exposure and HLA in healthy donors. Comment on this clone: The antigen remains unidentified.

TCRdb's copy holds only in-frame clones and misses some; the assay was immunoSEQ multiplex PCR. The profile covers 100,000 to 150,000 clones, with about nine tenths appearing a single time and about 2% taken by the ten largest. V lost 6 bases to trimming and J lost 6 bases, with 18 bases between them. This CDR3 contains 15 residues. Germline-derived CDR1 and CDR2 are MNHEY and SMNVEV (reference sequence). General study findings and limits: A later analysis found first-cohort TCR clusters tended to co-occur in the roughly 120 validation repertoires. Three CMV-associated chains were confirmed in vitro to be specific for CMV antigens.

The material sequenced was PBMCs. The genes are TRBV27 and TRBJ2-1; possibly TRBD2 for D (6 bases). The TCR comes from a woman aged 18 to 35 in good health and CMV-seronegative. CDR3 DNA: TGTGCCAGCAGCCCCTGGGGGGAACTAGGCAATGAGCAGTTCTTC. Its protein product is CASSPWGELGNEQFF.